These 32 T cell receptor beta chains share one sample of origin, sequenced in a study of blood T cell repertoires in COVID-19. The method was immunoSEQ multiplex PCR; TCRdb's version includes in-frame clones alone and lacks a portion of them. The repertoire consists of over 250,000 clones, with approximately 90% occurring once and the leading ten covering around 12%. Input material: peripheral blood. Every receptor here comes from a woman aged 55-70 years with acute or convalescent COVID-19.

V usage is TRBV4-1 and J usage is TRBJ2-7, with 10 bases that match TRBD2. CDR3 size: 16 residues. The V gene end was trimmed by 6 bases and the J gene end by 2 bases; junction bases not matched to a gene: 10. Germline V gives CDR1 MGHRA, CDR2 YSYEKL. CDR3 amino acids: CASRPAPSGRPYEQYF. The CDR3, as DNA: TGCGCCAGCAGGCCCGCTCCTAGCGGGAGACCCTACGAGCAGTACTTC.

The chain has TRBV19 and TRBJ2-7; D remains ambiguous. Per the germline V gene, CDR1 is LNHDA and CDR2 is SQIVND (reference sequence). Trimming took off 6 bases at V and 5 bases at J, with 14 bases between the two ends. There are 13 residues in the CDR3. The CDR3 sequence is CASSSRLRNEQYF. The CDR3 coding sequence is TGTGCCAGTAGCTCCCGACTCCGCAACGAGCAGTACTTC.

The genes are TRBV19 and TRBJ2-3; 8 bases line up with TRBD2. V shed 3 bases and J 1 base; nucleotides not matched to a gene: 3. The CDR3 length is 15 residues. Germline CDR1 LNHDA, CDR2 SQIVND (reference sequence). DNA for the CDR3: TGTGCCAGTAGTATGACTAGCGCTGGCACAGATACGCAGTATTTT. Its protein is CASSMTSAGTDTQYF.

The chain joins TRBV9 to TRBJ1-4, with 10 bases that match TRBD1. The CDR3 has 15 amino acids. Per germline, CDR1 SGDLS and CDR2 YYNGEE. The V and J ends lost 4 bases and 3 bases, in that order; junction bases with no gene match: 3. For the CDR3, the DNA is TGTGCCAGCAGCTCGGGGACAGGGGCTAATGAAAAACTGTTTTTT. This gives the protein CASSSGTGANEKLFF.

V and J are TRBV7-9 and TRBJ1-1; 7 positions match TRBD1. Germline V gene sequence: CDR1 SEHNR, CDR2 FQNEAQ (reference sequence). Germline trimming cut 5 bases from V and 5 bases from J; bases unmatched to any gene: 5. CDR3 length equals 13 residues. As DNA, the CDR3 is TGTGCCAGCAGCCCCGGGACAGAGACTGAAGCTTTCTTT. Residues: CASSPGTETEAFF.

This clone was observed once. The chain has TRBV19 and TRBJ2-3, with TRBD2 matching 7 bases. The CDR3 length is 14 residues. V shed 5 bases, J shed 4 bases, and the junction held 6 bases outside the gene matches. The V gene's germline CDR1 is LNHDA and CDR2 SQIVND (reference sequence). CDR3 loop: CASSGLGGSDTQYF. In DNA form, the CDR3 reads TGTGCCAGTAGTGGGCTGGGGGGGTCAGATACGCAGTATTTT. The full variable domain, rest sourced from reference TRBV19 and TRBJ2-3, is DGGITQSPKYLFRKEGQNVTLSCEQNLNHDAMYWYRQDPGQGLRLIYYSQIVNDFQKGDIAEGYSVSREKKESFPLTVTSAQKNPTAFYLCASSGLGGSDTQYFGPGTRLTVL.

The rearrangement joins TRBV7-9 to TRBJ2-7; 8 nucleotides align to TRBD1. This CDR3 comprises 15 residues. Trimming removed 5 bases from V and 5 bases from J; junction bases left unmatched: 11. Looked up from germline, CDR1 is SEHNR and CDR2 is FQNEAQ (reference sequence). The CDR3 sequence is CASSTTGGLIHEQYF. CDR3 bases: TGTGCCAGCAGCACAACAGGGGGATTAATCCACGAGCAGTACTTC.

The chain combines TRBV2 with TRBJ2-5, with D possibly matching TRBD2 (5 bases). The V and J ends lost 3 bases and 4 bases respectively, with 12 bases between them. The CDR3 covers 14 residues. Germline assignment: CDR1 SNHLY and CDR2 FYNNEI. This CDR3 reads CASSEAGRRETQYF. The CDR3 DNA reads as TGTGCCAGCAGTGAGGCGGGCCGTAGAGAGACCCAGTACTTC.

The chain employs TRBV19 and TRBJ2-3; D perhaps matches TRBD2 (5 bases). The ends were cut back, 5 bases at V and 0 bases at J, with 6 bases in the middle. This CDR3 is built from 13 residues. From germline, CDR1 is LNHDA and CDR2 SQIVND (reference sequence). Written as DNA, the CDR3 is TGTGCCAGTAGTGAGGGCAGCACAGATACGCAGTATTTT. Translated, it gives CASSEGSTDTQYF.

V gene TRBV25-1 combines with J gene TRBJ1-2, with a weak D call TRBD1 (6 bases). The CDR3 spans 14 residues. Trimming shortened V by 3 bases and J by 5 bases, and 13 bases separated the two germline ends. CDR1 MGHDK and CDR2 SYGVNS come from the germline V gene. CDR3 in DNA: TGTGCCAGCAGTGAGGGACACCAGACGTATGGCTACACCTTC. Residues: CASSEGHQTYGYTF.

V and J are TRBV5-4 and TRBJ2-5; 7 positions match TRBD1. J gave up 5 bases and V 0 bases, and 4 bases lay outside the gene matches. The CDR3 runs 14 residues. CDR1 is SGHNT, CDR2 YYREEE, per germline (reference sequence). The CDR3 sequence: CASSLVGGRETQYF. The CDR3 DNA reads as TGTGCCAGCAGCTTGGTAGGGGGCAGGGAGACCCAGTACTTC.

The genes are TRBV5-1 and TRBJ2-3, with 10 bases identical to TRBD2. The germline gives CDR1 SGHRS, CDR2 YFSETQ. After removal of 0 bases from V and 1 base from J, the junction contained 8 bases not matched to a gene. CDR3 size: 18 residues. DNA for the CDR3: TGCGCCAGCAGCTTGGGAGGGGCTAGCGGGGGCCGCACAGATACGCAGTATTTT. Translating gives CASSLGGASGGRTDTQYF.

This rearrangement joins TRBV27 to TRBJ2-1; D not resolved. The CDR3 is 16 amino acids. CDR1 and CDR2 from the germline V gene are MNHEY and SMNVEV (reference sequence). With 0 bases removed from V and 6 bases from J, the gap between germline ends came to 15 bases. In DNA, the CDR3 is TGTGCCAGCAGTTTATCAGAACCTAAGATACCCAATGAGCAGTTCTTC. Translation: CASSLSEPKIPNEQFF.

The genes are TRBV7-9 and TRBJ1-2; 10 bases are a match to TRBD1. Germline CDR1 reads SEHNR; CDR2 reads FQNEAQ (reference sequence). Trimming cost V 5 bases and J 4 bases; bases outside gene matches: 10. The CDR3 is 16 residues long. This CDR3 reads CASSPVGQGRGYGYTF. In DNA, the CDR3 is TGTGCCAGCAGCCCAGTGGGACAGGGGCGAGGCTATGGCTACACCTTC.

This clone was detected once. J is TRBJ1-2 and V is TRBV28; 8 nucleotides line up with TRBD1. V lost 2 bases, J lost 3 bases, and 8 bases stayed unmatched. The CDR3 is made up of 16 amino acids. The germline CDR1 and CDR2 sequences are MDHEN and SYDVKM. In DNA form, the CDR3 reads TGTGCCAGCAGTTTAAACCCGGGACAGGCGTACTATGGCTACACCTTC. Amino acid sequence: CASSLNPGQAYYGYTF.

In nucleotides, the CDR3 is TGTGCCAGCAGCACTCGGACAGGGGGGACCGGGGAGCTGTTTTTT. Translated: CASSTRTGGTGELFF. This chain connects TRBV11-1 to TRBJ2-2, with 10 bases lining up with TRBD1. The V and J ends lost 5 bases and 5 bases, in that order; junction bases with no gene match: 5. Germline values: CDR1 SGHAT, CDR2 FQDESV (reference sequence). The length of the CDR3 is 15 residues.

The J gene is TRBJ2-7, the V gene TRBV3-1 (or the pseudogene TRBV3-2), with TRBD2 matching over 8 bases. From germline, CDR1 is LGHDT and CDR2 YNNKEL (reference sequence). V was clipped by 1 base and J by 5 bases; unmatched bases: 7. The length of the CDR3 is 15 residues. The CDR3 sequence is CASSQGASGGHEQYF. As DNA, the CDR3 is TGTGCCAGCAGCCAAGGTGCGAGCGGGGGCCACGAGCAGTACTTC.

This chain joins TRBV7-8 and TRBJ1-3; perhaps TRBD1 as D (5 bases). Germline lookup yields CDR1 SGHVS and CDR2 FQNEAQ. V dropped 2 bases and J dropped 4 bases, with 18 bases sitting between them. The length of the CDR3 is 17 residues. DNA for the CDR3: TGTGCCAGCAGCTTAAAACCCGGGACTAAGGGCGGAAACACCATATATTTT. It encodes CASSLKPGTKGGNTIYF.

J is TRBJ2-3 and V is TRBV5-6; 9 nucleotides agree with TRBD2. This CDR3 comprises 16 residues. Trimming removed 4 bases from V and 7 bases from J; junction bases left unmatched: 13. Per the germline V gene, CDR1 is SGHDT and CDR2 is YYEEEE. The CDR3 region is CASSPEGLAGKHTQYF. CDR3 bases: TGTGCCAGCAGCCCCGAGGGGCTAGCGGGGAAGCATACGCAGTATTTT.

The chain uses TRBV5-8 and TRBJ1-5, with D possibly TRBD1 on 5 matching bases. V was shortened by 1 base and J by 6 bases, with 17 bases between the two germline ends. CDR3 length equals 16 residues. Germline values: CDR1 SGHTS, CDR2 YDEGEE. Here the CDR3 reads CASSLSWQGKGQPQHF. CDR3 DNA: TGTGCCAGCAGCTTGAGTTGGCAGGGCAAAGGTCAGCCCCAGCATTTT.

This clone was found a few times. The chain recombines TRBV19 with TRBJ1-2; D may be TRBD1 (6 bases). The germline CDR1 and CDR2 sequences are LNHDA and SQIVND (reference sequence). The CDR3 sequence is 15 residues long. V was trimmed by 7 bases and J by 8 bases, leaving 23 bases between them. The CDR3 bases are TGTGCCAGTAACGATAGGGGGGGAAGGCGAGGCGGCTACACCTTC. Residues: CASNDRGGRRGGYTF.

This clone has only a few counts. J is TRBJ1-5 and V is TRBV18; the match to TRBD1 covers 10 bases. Per germline, CDR1 KGHSH and CDR2 LQKENI. Trimming removed 5 bases from V and 7 bases from J; junction bases left unmatched: 8. The CDR3 covers 15 residues. The CDR3 reads CASSSDRGKGQPQHF. In DNA, the CDR3 is TGTGCCAGCTCATCGGACAGGGGGAAGGGGCAGCCCCAGCATTTT.

The chain is built from TRBV6-2 or TRBV6-3 and TRBJ2-7; 12 bases agree with TRBD1. The ends lost 0 bases at V and 4 bases at J; junction bases unmatched: 10. Germline V gives CDR1 MNHEY, CDR2 SVGEGT. The CDR3 has 18 residues. This chain's CDR3 is CASSYSPGQGQGAYEQYF. DNA for the CDR3: TGTGCCAGCAGTTACTCGCCAGGCCAGGGACAGGGGGCGTACGAGCAGTACTTC.

This clone was counted only a few times. The rearrangement uses TRBV15 and TRBJ1-2; D may be TRBD1 (5 bases). CDR1 LNHNV and CDR2 YYDKDF come from the germline V gene (reference sequence). This CDR3 spans 14 amino acids. V was pared by 4 bases and J by 12 bases, with 21 bases between. The CDR3 sequence: CATSKEGAWVGDTF. CDR3 nucleotides: TGTGCCACCAGCAAGGAAGGGGCATGGGTCGGTGACACCTTC.

This sequence joins TRBV9 and TRBJ2-7; 9 nucleotides agree with TRBD2. Germline CDR1 reads SGDLS; CDR2 reads YYNGEE. The CDR3 runs 14 residues. J lost 6 bases, V lost 0 bases, and 4 bases had no gene match. The CDR3 sequence: CASSVASSGGEQYF. The CDR3 bases are TGTGCCAGCAGCGTAGCGAGTAGCGGGGGCGAGCAGTACTTC. Supplemented by reference TRBV9 and TRBJ2-7, the full variable domain reads DSGVTQTPKHLITATGQRVTLRCSPRSGDLSVYWYQQSLDQGLQFLIQYYNGEERAKGNILERFSAQQFPDLHSELNLSSLELGDSALYFCASSVASSGGEQYFGPGTRLTVT.

This clone was recorded a few times. The chain carries TRBV3-1 (or the pseudogene TRBV3-2) and TRBJ1-1; 7 nucleotides match TRBD1. The CDR3 is made up of 17 amino acids. The V and J ends lost 4 bases and 1 base, in that order; junction bases with no gene match: 12. In germline, CDR1 is LGHDT, CDR2 YNNKEL (reference sequence). As DNA, the CDR3 is TGTGCCAGCAGCCGTAACGCAGGGGGAGTGAGGAACACTGAAGCTTTCTTT. This encodes CASSRNAGGVRNTEAFF.

The genes are TRBV28 and TRBJ1-5; 7 nucleotides line up with TRBD1. The CDR3 runs 15 residues. Germline values: CDR1 MDHEN, CDR2 SYDVKM. Trimming removed 6 bases from V and 6 bases from J; junction bases left unmatched: 11. DNA of the CDR3: TGTGCCAGCAGGTTAGCTCTGGGACAGACTCAGCCCCAGCATTTT. Translating gives CASRLALGQTQPQHF.

The chain uses TRBV6-4 and TRBJ1-5; tentative D call: TRBD1 (5 bases). This CDR3 has 12 residues. CDR1 is MRHNA, CDR2 SNTAGT, per germline. The V and J ends lost 8 bases and 11 bases respectively, with 16 bases between them. The CDR3 protein is CASDSAFGTQHF. Here the CDR3 DNA reads TGTGCCAGCGACAGCGCCTTCGGTACCCAGCATTTT.

This clone was observed a handful of times. The V call is TRBV2, the J call TRBJ1-5; the match to TRBD1 covers 8 bases. The CDR3 is 15 amino acids. The V gene's germline CDR1 is SNHLY and CDR2 FYNNEI. V was pared by 1 base and J by 4 bases, with 3 bases of the junction left unmatched. CDR3 sequence reads: CASSEGGQANQPQHF. The CDR3 DNA follows: TGTGCCAGCAGTGAAGGGGGACAGGCGAATCAGCCCCAGCATTTT.

This clone was counted a single time. The chain's CDR3 is CASSSRDNQPQHF. The CDR3 region has the DNA TGTGCCAGCAGCTCCAGGGACAATCAGCCCCAGCATTTT. The chain combines TRBV7-9 with TRBJ1-5; D may be TRBD1 (5 bases). Trimming stripped 4 bases from V and 3 bases from J, with 7 bases between. The V gene's germline CDR1 is SEHNR and CDR2 FQNEAQ (reference sequence). This CDR3 has 13 amino acids.

This chain's CDR3 is CATSDPGRETEAFF. Written as DNA, the CDR3 is TGTGCCACCAGTGACCCAGGCCGGGAAACTGAAGCTTTCTTT. The chain carries TRBV24-1 and TRBJ1-1; unclear D gene. CDR1 is KGHDR and CDR2 is SFDVKD in the germline V gene. The ends were cut back, 4 bases at V and 5 bases at J, with 13 bases in the middle. The CDR3 runs to 14 residues.

CDR3 loop: CASSPRTGNGYTF. The CDR3 coding sequence is TGTGCCAGCAGTCCACGGACAGGGAATGGCTACACCTTC. The rearrangement joins TRBV27 to TRBJ1-2, with 8 bases identical to TRBD1. V lost 5 bases and J lost 6; bases outside the gene matches: 5. The CDR3 spans 13 residues. CDR1 is MNHEY and CDR2 is SMNVEV in the germline V gene (reference sequence).